This TCR beta chain was captured by sequencing in a study of cytomegalovirus exposure and HLA in healthy donors. This clone was detected a few times. Germline CDR1 reads SNHLY; CDR2 reads FYNNEI. V dropped 8 bases and J dropped 2; count of bases not matched to a gene: 6. This CDR3 is built from 13 residues. Assay: immunoSEQ multiplex PCR; the TCRdb copy retains only in-frame clones and omits some. The sample holds approximately 230,000 clones; more than 75% are singletons and the top ten take around 12%. The clonotype comes from a young man in good health and CMV-seropositive. The sample consisted of PBMCs. V gene TRBV2 combines with J gene TRBJ2-7; 7 nucleotides agree with TRBD1. Written as DNA, the CDR3 is TGTGCCAGCGAGGGGGCAAACGCCTACGAGCAGTACTTC. It yields the protein CASEGANAYEQYF.